This TCR beta chain originates from a study of graft-versus-host responses after intestinal transplantation. Study-wide context: Anti-thymocyte globulin induction, then tacrolimus and steroids for about 3 years, went to all recipients. Study-wide findings and caveats: There were GvH clones found in recipient marrow, and some of them appeared first in ileum or blood.

From germline, CDR1 is SGHRS and CDR2 YFSETQ. Trimming took off 0 bases at V and 1 base at J, with 13 bases between the two ends. The CDR3 has 16 residues. On this clone: Its matching antigen is unknown.

Only in-frame clones appear in the TCRdb table, and some are missing; sequencing was by immunoSEQ multiplex PCR. Of 80,000 to 100,000 clones listed, almost 90% are singletons. The J gene is TRBJ1-2, the V gene TRBV5-1; no clear D gene. Source: unstimulated CD4+ T cells sorted from spleen or lymph node cells, taken before intestinal transplant. The origin of this receptor is a human donor who received an intestinal transplant. The CDR3 DNA reads as TGCGCCAGCAGCTTGGGTCCCGGGGAGTATAACTATGGCTACACCTTC. The encoded protein is CASSLGPGEYNYGYTF.